In its sample, the clone carrying this T cell receptor (beta chain) was seen once. Its specificity is not known. Every TCR beta cDNA library bore unique molecular identifiers. TCRdb ran MiXCR on the PCR reads and lists one entry per CDR3 protein. The sample shows roughly 800,000 distinct CDR3 sequences, approximately 53% of them seen only once. This entry is derived from a study of post-analysis software for immune sequencing data. Study information: Included courses were relapsing-remitting and secondary progressive multiple sclerosis; progressive-relapsing multiple sclerosis was also included. Findings and caveats of the study: Co-batched samples clustered tightly together by F measure. Comparison of patients with controls showed 5 or 6 TRBV segments more frequent in patients, TRBV5-6, TRBV5-1 and TRBV20-1 among them.

The length of the CDR3 is 14 residues. From germline, CDR1 is DFQATT and CDR2 SNEGSKA (reference sequence). J lost 5 bases, V lost 3 bases, and 8 bases had no gene match. This TCR came from a girl between 5 and 17 years old with multiple sclerosis. Specimen: blood. J is TRBJ2-7 and V is TRBV20-1, with 9 nucleotides matching TRBD1. The CDR3 loop reads CSASSLGQGDEQYF. The DNA for the CDR3 is TGCAGTGCTAGCAGCCTGGGACAGGGAGACGAGCAGTACTTC.